This entry concerns a single T cell receptor beta chain. Antigen specificity is unknown. Some clones are missing from TCRdb's copy, which holds only in-frame ones; the method was immunoSEQ multiplex PCR. The sample contains about 90,000 clones, approximately 91% of which appear only once. The data stem from a study of OX40 agonist ivuxolimab in advanced cancers. Overall study context: The dose-escalation cohort was about 80% male, with a mean age of around 54 years, ranging about 23 to 79.

The germline V gene has CDR1 LGHNA and CDR2 YNFKEQ. The CDR3 contains 14 residues. Trimming removed 3 bases at V and 0 bases at J, with 7 bases between. Study-wide results and caveats: The authors also found low normalized T-cell clonal expansion in some nonresponders.

The rearrangement joins TRBV4-2 to TRBJ2-3, with a weak D call TRBD1 (6 bases). The origin of this receptor is an adult with an advanced solid tumor such as melanoma, head and neck, liver or kidney cancer. Sequences were derived from CD4+ or CD8+ T cells sorted from blood, sampled in a trial of the OX40 agonist ivuxolimab. In DNA form, the CDR3 reads TGTGCCAGCAGCCAGGGGGCTAGCACAGATACGCAGTATTTT. Protein: CASSQGASTDTQYF.